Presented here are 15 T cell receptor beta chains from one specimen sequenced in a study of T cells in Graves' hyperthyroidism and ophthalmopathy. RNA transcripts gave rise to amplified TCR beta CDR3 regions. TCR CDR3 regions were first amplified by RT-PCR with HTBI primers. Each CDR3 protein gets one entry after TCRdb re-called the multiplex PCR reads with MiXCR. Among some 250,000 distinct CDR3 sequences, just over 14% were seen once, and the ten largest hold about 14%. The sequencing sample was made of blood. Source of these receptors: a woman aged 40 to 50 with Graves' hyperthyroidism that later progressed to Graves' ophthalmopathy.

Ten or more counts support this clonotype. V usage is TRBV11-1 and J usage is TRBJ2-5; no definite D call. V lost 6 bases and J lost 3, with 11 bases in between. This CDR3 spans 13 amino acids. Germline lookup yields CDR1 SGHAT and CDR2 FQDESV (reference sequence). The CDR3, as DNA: TGTGCCAGCAGGCTAAGAGTGGAAGAGACCCAGTACTTC. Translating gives CASRLRVEETQYF.

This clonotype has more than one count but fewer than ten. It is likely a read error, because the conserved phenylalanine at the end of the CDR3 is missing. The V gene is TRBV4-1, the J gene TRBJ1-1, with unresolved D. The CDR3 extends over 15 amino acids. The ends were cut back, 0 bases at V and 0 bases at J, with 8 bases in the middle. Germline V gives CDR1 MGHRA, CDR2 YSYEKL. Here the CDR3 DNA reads TGCGCCAGCAGCCAAGATTGGCGAATGAACACTGAAGCTTTCCTT. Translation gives CASSQDWRMNTEAFL.

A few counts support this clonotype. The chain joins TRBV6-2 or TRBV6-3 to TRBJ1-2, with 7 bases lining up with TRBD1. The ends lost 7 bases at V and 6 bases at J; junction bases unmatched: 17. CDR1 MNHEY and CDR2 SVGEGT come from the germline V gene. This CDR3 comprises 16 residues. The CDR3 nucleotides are TGTGCCAGCAACTCAGGACAGGCCTCCTTCTATGATGGCTACACCTTC. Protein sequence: CASNSGQASFYDGYTF.

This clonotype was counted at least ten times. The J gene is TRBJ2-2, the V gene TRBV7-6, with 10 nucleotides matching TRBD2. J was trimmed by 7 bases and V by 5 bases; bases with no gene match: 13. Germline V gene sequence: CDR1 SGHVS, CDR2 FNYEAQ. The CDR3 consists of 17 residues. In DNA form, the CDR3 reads TGTGCCAGCAGCGCACCGAGAGGTAGCGGGAGGATCGGGGAGCTGTTTTTT. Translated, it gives CASSAPRGSGRIGELFF.

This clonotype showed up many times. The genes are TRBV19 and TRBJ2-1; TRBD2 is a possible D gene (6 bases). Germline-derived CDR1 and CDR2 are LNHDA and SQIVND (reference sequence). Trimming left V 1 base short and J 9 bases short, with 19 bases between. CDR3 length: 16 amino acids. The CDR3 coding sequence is TGTGCCAGTAGTATAGGGGCGGGATCTGTATGGGGTGAGCAGTTCTTC. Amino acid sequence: CASSIGAGSVWGEQFF.

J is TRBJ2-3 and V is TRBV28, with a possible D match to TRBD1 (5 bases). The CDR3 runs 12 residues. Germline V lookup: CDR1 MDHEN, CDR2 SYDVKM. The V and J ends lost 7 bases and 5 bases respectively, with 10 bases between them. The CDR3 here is CASNQGRDTQYF. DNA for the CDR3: TGTGCCAGCAACCAGGGTAGAGATACGCAGTATTTT. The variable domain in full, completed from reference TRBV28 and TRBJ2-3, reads DVKVTQSSRYLVKRTGEKVFLECVQDMDHENMFWYRQDPGLGLRLIYFSYDVKMKEKGDIPEGYSVSREKKERFSLILESASTNQTSMYLCASNQGRDTQYFGPGTRLTVL.

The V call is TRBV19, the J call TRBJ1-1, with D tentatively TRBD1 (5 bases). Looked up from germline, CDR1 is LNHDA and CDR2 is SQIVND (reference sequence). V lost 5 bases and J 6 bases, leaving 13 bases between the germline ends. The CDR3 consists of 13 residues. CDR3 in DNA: TGTGCCAGTAGTTCCTCAGGGTTTTCTGAAGCTTTCTTT. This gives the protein CASSSSGFSEAFF.

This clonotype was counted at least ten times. The CDR3 coding sequence is TGTGCCAGCAGGACGACAGCCTACGAGCAGTACTTC. Amino acids: CASRTTAYEQYF. The chain links TRBV28 to TRBJ2-7, with a weak D call TRBD1 (5 bases). There are 12 residues in the CDR3. V was pared by 6 bases and J by 2 bases, with 8 bases between. Germline CDR1 and CDR2: MDHEN and SYDVKM.

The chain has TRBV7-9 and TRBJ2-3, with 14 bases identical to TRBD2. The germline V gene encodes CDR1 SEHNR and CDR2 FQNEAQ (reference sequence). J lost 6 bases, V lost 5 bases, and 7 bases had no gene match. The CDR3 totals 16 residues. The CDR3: CASSGTSGRGWDTQYF. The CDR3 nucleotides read TGTGCCAGCAGCGGGACTAGCGGGAGAGGGTGGGATACGCAGTATTTT.

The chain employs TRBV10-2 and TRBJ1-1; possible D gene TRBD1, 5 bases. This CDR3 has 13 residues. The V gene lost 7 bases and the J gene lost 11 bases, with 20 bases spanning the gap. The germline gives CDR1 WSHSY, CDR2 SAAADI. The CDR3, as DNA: TGCGCCAGCACCGGGGGACGAATAGGGTTGGCTTTCTTT. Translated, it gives CASTGGRIGLAFF.

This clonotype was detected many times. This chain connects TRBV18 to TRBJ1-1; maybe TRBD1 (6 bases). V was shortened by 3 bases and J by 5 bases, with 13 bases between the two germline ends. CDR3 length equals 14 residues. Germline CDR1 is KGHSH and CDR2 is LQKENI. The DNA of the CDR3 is TGTGCCAGCTCACCTCAATTAGGGACAACTGAAGCTTTCTTT. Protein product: CASSPQLGTTEAFF.

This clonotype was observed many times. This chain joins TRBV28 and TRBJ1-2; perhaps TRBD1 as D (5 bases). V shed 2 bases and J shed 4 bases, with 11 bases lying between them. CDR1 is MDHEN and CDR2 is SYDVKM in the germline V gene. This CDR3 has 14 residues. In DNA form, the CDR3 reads TGTGCCAGCAGTTTACATCAGGGATTCTATGGCTACACCTTC. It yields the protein CASSLHQGFYGYTF.

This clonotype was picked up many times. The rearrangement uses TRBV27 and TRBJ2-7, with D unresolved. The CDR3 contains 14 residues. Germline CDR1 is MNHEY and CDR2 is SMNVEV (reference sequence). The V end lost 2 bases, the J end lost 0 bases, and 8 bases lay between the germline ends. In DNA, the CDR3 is TGTGCCAGCAGTTTAGCTCAGAGCTCCTACGAGCAGTACTTC. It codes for CASSLAQSSYEQYF.

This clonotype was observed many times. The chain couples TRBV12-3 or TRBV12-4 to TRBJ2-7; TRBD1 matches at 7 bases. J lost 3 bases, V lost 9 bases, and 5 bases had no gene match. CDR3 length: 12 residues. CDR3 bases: TGTGCCAGTTCAGGACAGGACTACGAGCAGTACTTC. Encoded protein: CASSGQDYEQYF.

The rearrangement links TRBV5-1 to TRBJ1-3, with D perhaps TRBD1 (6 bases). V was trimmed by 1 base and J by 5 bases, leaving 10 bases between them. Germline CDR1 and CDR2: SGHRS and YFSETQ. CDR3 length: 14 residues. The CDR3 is CASSLQGKRNTIYF. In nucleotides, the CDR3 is TGCGCCAGCAGCTTGCAGGGGAAAAGAAACACCATATATTTT.